This T cell receptor beta chain was found in a study of CD8 T cells in ankylosing spondylitis. Germline V gene lookup returns CDR1 SGHRS and CDR2 YFSETQ. V lost 1 base and J lost 5, with 8 bases in between. The length of the CDR3 is 13 residues. TCRdb recomputed calls from the 5' RACE reads with MiXCR, one row per CDR3 protein. Of roughly 240,000 distinct CDR3 sequences listed, roughly a third were seen once; the top ten hold 4% to 5.5%. This clonotype was seen a handful of times. Its antigen is currently unknown. Study findings and constraints: Certain motif variants had earlier been reported in reactive arthritis synovial fluid and blood.

This TCR was recovered from a male donor with ankylosing spondylitis or in good health (not recorded which). J is TRBJ2-3 and V is TRBV5-1; no firm D call. Sequencing was done on a sample of blood, either unsorted or a sorted T cell fraction (not recorded which). CDR3 region: CASSLSVGDTQYF. DNA for the CDR3: TGCGCCAGCAGCTTGTCCGTCGGAGATACGCAGTATTTT.